What follows are 16 T cell receptor beta chains derived from one specimen sequenced in a study of shared clonotypes between healthy human individuals. Using immunoSEQ multiplex PCR, the repertoire was profiled, and TCRdb retains in-frame clones only, with some absent. The sample lists 2.5 million or so clones, around nine tenths occurring once. The source material was naive CD4+ T cells sorted from blood. Sample subset: CD45RA+ positively selected. The source of these receptors is a man aged 18 to 30 in good health.

The J gene is TRBJ2-7, the V gene TRBV4-2; TRBD2 matches 9 bases. V lost 3 bases, J lost 3 bases, and 9 bases stayed unmatched. Germline assignment: CDR1 LGHNA and CDR2 YNFKEQ. This CDR3 is 16 amino acids long. CDR3 DNA: TGTGCCAGCAGCCACGCCGGGGATAGCGGGGGCTACGAGCAGTACTTC. Protein sequence: CASSHAGDSGGYEQYF.

The chain has TRBV7-9 and TRBJ2-3; D uncertain. Germline CDR1 reads SEHNR; CDR2 reads FQNEAQ (reference sequence). The germline V and J ends were trimmed by 4 bases and 3 bases, with 14 bases remaining between them. The CDR3 length is 15 residues. This CDR3 is CASSSKPLGTDTQYF. The CDR3, as DNA: TGTGCCAGCAGCTCAAAACCCCTCGGTACAGATACGCAGTATTTT.

The chain joins TRBV4-1 to TRBJ2-7; TRBD2 might be the D (6 bases). Per the germline V gene, CDR1 is MGHRA and CDR2 is YSYEKL. This CDR3 comprises 15 residues. The V gene lost 0 bases and the J gene lost 6 bases, with 15 bases spanning the gap. CDR3 DNA sequence: TGCGCCAGCAGCCAAGAAGGGCGGGATCTTTCCGAGCAGTACTTC. Translated, it gives CASSQEGRDLSEQYF.

V and J are TRBV7-2 and TRBJ2-3; 13 nucleotides match TRBD2. Germline trimming cut 5 bases from V and 6 bases from J; bases unmatched to any gene: 8. This CDR3 comprises 16 residues. Germline lookup yields CDR1 SGHTA and CDR2 FQGNSA. As DNA, the CDR3 is TGTGCCAGCAGCCCTAGGACTAGCGGGGGTCCGGATACGCAGTATTTT. It encodes CASSPRTSGGPDTQYF.

This clone was seen once. The chain has TRBV30 and TRBJ2-1; TRBD2 agrees at 14 bases. Germline lookup yields CDR1 GTSNPN and CDR2 SVGIG (reference sequence). CDR3 length: 17 residues. With 2 bases clipped from V and 10 bases from J, the junction kept 13 bases outside the gene matches. This chain's CDR3 is CAWSFAGTSGSRREQFF. The CDR3 coding sequence is TGTGCCTGGAGTTTCGCCGGGACTAGCGGGAGTAGGCGGGAGCAGTTCTTC.

This chain links TRBV7-2 with TRBJ2-2; TRBD2 might be the D (6 bases). CDR1 and CDR2 from the germline V gene are SGHTA and FQGNSA. Trimming took 4 bases from V and 0 from J, leaving 12 bases between them. The CDR3 is 16 amino acids. The CDR3 reads CASSSLGGTNTGELFF. For the CDR3, the DNA is TGTGCCAGCAGCTCTCTGGGGGGTACGAACACCGGGGAGCTGTTTTTT.

The CDR3 spells CATTSTAGISTDTQYF. CDR3 in DNA: TGTGCCACCACAAGCACAGCAGGTATTAGCACAGATACGCAGTATTTT. The gene calls are TRBV5-4 and TRBJ2-3; no clear D. The CDR3 extends over 16 amino acids. V gave up 9 bases and J gave up 0 bases, with 20 bases separating them. Per germline, CDR1 SGHNT and CDR2 YYREEE (reference sequence).

A note on this clone: Its ends do not fully match the called genes, so a read error is possible. The chain uses TRBV6-5 and TRBJ2-7; D remains ambiguous. Germline V gene sequence: CDR1 MNHEY, CDR2 SVGAGI. This CDR3 comprises 12 residues. The CDR3 is CASCYRSYEQYF. For the CDR3, the DNA is TGTGCCAGCTGTTATAGGAGCTACGAGCAGTACTTC.

This chain links TRBV5-1 with TRBJ1-4, with TRBD1 identical over 9 bases. Germline trimming cut 3 bases from V and 5 bases from J; bases unmatched to any gene: 11. The germline V gene has CDR1 SGHRS and CDR2 YFSETQ. CDR3 length equals 17 residues. As DNA, the CDR3 is TGCGCCAGCAGCTCGTCGACAGGGGGTGGATCCAATGAAAAACTGTTTTTT. Translating gives CASSSSTGGGSNEKLFF. The whole variable domain, remainder taken from reference TRBV5-1 and TRBJ1-4, is KAGVTQTPRYLIKTRGQQVTLSCSPISGHRSVSWYQQTPGQGLQFLFEYFSETQRNKGNFPGRFSGRQFSNSRSEMNVSTLELGDSALYLCASSSSTGGGSNEKLFFGSGTQLSVL.

The V gene is TRBV7-9, the J gene TRBJ2-7, with D perhaps TRBD1 or TRBD2 (5 bases each). The V end was cut by 5 bases, the J end by 5 bases, with 19 bases between. CDR1 and CDR2 from the germline V gene are SEHNR and FQNEAQ (reference sequence). CDR3 size: 15 residues. The CDR3 sequence is CASSPGAGSTHEQYF. CDR3 nucleotide sequence: TGTGCCAGCAGCCCCGGGGCAGGGAGCACCCACGAGCAGTACTTC. The full variable domain, in which reference TRBV7-9 and TRBJ2-7 provide the parts outside the CDR3, is DTGVSQNPRHKITKRGQNVTFRCDPISEHNRLYWYRQTLGQGPEFLTYFQNEAQLEKSRLLSDRFSAERPKGSFSTLEIQRTEQGDSAMYLCASSPGAGSTHEQYFGPGTRLTVT.

The CDR3 loop reads CASSLTAGVRINEQFF. The CDR3 DNA reads TGTGCCAGCAGCTTAACAGCGGGCGTTAGGATCAATGAGCAGTTCTTC. J is TRBJ2-1 and V is TRBV7-2, with D maybe TRBD2 (6 bases). The germline CDR1 and CDR2 sequences are SGHTA and FQGNSA. V was cut by 2 bases and J by 6 bases, with 17 bases left in between. The CDR3 has 16 amino acids.

This chain connects TRBV7-9 to TRBJ1-2; no firm D call. V lost 0 bases to trimming and J lost 0 bases, with 11 bases between them. Germline CDR1 and CDR2: SEHNR and FQNEAQ (reference sequence). The length of the CDR3 is 16 residues. For the CDR3, the DNA is TGTGCCAGCAGCTTAGCCCTTGGCGGCGCTAACTATGGCTACACCTTC. It yields the protein CASSLALGGANYGYTF.

The CDR3 nucleotides read TGTGCCAGCAGCTTGAACGGCCAGGGCCCCTCCTACGAGCAGTACTTC. It codes for CASSLNGQGPSYEQYF. V gene TRBV5-4 combines with J gene TRBJ2-7; tentative D call: TRBD1 (5 bases). This CDR3 has 16 amino acids. Trimming pared 1 base from V and 0 bases from J, leaving 14 bases between. From germline, CDR1 is SGHNT and CDR2 YYREEE (reference sequence).

This chain links TRBV14 with TRBJ2-2; 8 bases match TRBD1. J was trimmed by 7 bases and V by 3 bases; bases with no gene match: 10. The CDR3 sequence is 16 residues long. Germline V gene sequence: CDR1 SGHDN, CDR2 FVKESK. For the CDR3, the DNA is TGTGCCAGCAGCCACCTCGACAGGGGAAGAGGCGGGGAGCTGTTTTTT. Its protein product is CASSHLDRGRGGELFF.

This clone was counted a single time. Other DNA sequences from this sample encode an identical CDR3 as well. This chain uses TRBV7-9 with TRBJ2-3; D might be TRBD2 (5 bases). CDR3 length equals 13 residues. Per germline, CDR1 SEHNR and CDR2 FQNEAQ (reference sequence). V shed 1 base and J shed 6 bases, with 8 bases lying between them. Written as DNA, the CDR3 is TGTGCCAGCAGCTTAGGAGGGTCGGATACGCAGTATTTT. This gives the protein CASSLGGSDTQYF.

This chain connects TRBV19 to TRBJ2-7, with a tentative D call TRBD1 (6 bases). CDR1 and CDR2 from the germline V gene are LNHDA and SQIVND (reference sequence). V lost 3 bases, J lost 0 bases, and 9 bases lay in between. This CDR3 has 14 residues. DNA of the CDR3: TGTGCCAGTAGTATTCGGGACAACTCCTACGAGCAGTACTTC. The encoded protein is CASSIRDNSYEQYF.